This is a list of T cell receptor beta chains from one sample in a study of blood T cell repertoires in COVID-19. Some clones are missing from TCRdb's copy, which holds only in-frame ones; the method was immunoSEQ multiplex PCR. The sample gives 93,000 or so clones, approximately 84% of which show up once; approximately 13% is in the top ten. Sequencing was done on a sample of peripheral blood. The receptors come from a human donor in a cohort sampled during active or convalescent COVID-19. Both conserved end residues are part of each CDR3. Each record gives: D gene, V gene, J gene, clone size, CDR3 length, CDR3 protein, CDR3 DNA. A D gene is named only where the DNA matches it firmly. Not every row has a clone size; where given, it reads once, few, many or a size class.

>NA|TRBV6-5|TRBJ1-2|NA|11
CASRYLYGYTF
TGTGCCAGCAGGTACCTATATGGCTACACCTTC
>TRBD2|TRBV4-3|TRBJ2-5|NA|15
CASGPAGGPGETQYF
TGCGCCAGCGGCCCAGCGGGGGGCCCGGGGGAGACCCAGTACTTC
>NA|TRBV7-2|TRBJ2-1|NA|14
CASSRMGQGTDQFF
TGTGCCAGCAGCCGCATGGGACAAGGCACCGATCAGTTCTTC
>NA|TRBV5-8|TRBJ2-5|once|14
CASIQGLLQETQYF
TGTGCCAGCATACAGGGACTACTCCAAGAGACCCAGTACTTC
>NA|TRBV15|TRBJ1-5|NA|14
CATSRDPRIQPQHF
TGTGCCACCAGCAGAGATCCGAGGATTCAGCCCCAGCATTTT
>TRBD1|TRBV19|TRBJ1-6|NA|15
CASTSPGQGITALHF
TGTGCCAGTACCTCGCCGGGACAGGGGATAACGGCCCTCCACTTT
>NA|TRBV7-9|TRBJ1-3|NA|14
CASSLGSSGNTIYF
TGTGCCAGCAGCTTAGGTAGCTCTGGAAACACCATATATTTT
>NA|TRBV18|TRBJ2-7|many|14
CASSPEQDSYEQYF
TGTGCCAGCTCACCCGAACAGGACTCCTACGAGCAGTACTTC
>TRBD1|TRBV5-1|TRBJ2-2|NA|16
CASSLKGDSLTGELFF
TGCGCCAGCAGCTTGAAGGGGGACAGCCTCACCGGGGAGCTGTTTTTT
>NA|TRBV30|TRBJ1-1|NA|13
CAWSVSGDSEAFF
TGTGCCTGGAGTGTCAGTGGCGACAGTGAAGCTTTCTTT
>TRBD2|TRBV7-2|TRBJ2-5|NA|15
CASSLWAGGEETQYF
TGTGCCAGCAGCTTATGGGCGGGGGGGGAAGAGACCCAGTACTTC
>TRBD2|TRBV5-6|TRBJ2-3|NA|12
CASSWGGDTQYF
TGTGCCAGCAGCTGGGGGGGAGATACGCAGTATTTT
>TRBD1|TRBV7-3|TRBJ2-1|NA|15
CASSLTRGLYNEQFF
TGTGCCAGCAGCTTAACCAGGGGGCTATACAATGAGCAGTTCTTC
>NA|TRBV11-2|TRBJ2-7|NA|11
CASTGAYEQYF
TGTGCCAGCACAGGGGCCTACGAGCAGTACTTC
>NA|TRBV2|TRBJ2-5|NA|14
CASSVVRGQETQYF
TGTGCCAGCAGTGTGGTCAGGGGACAAGAGACCCAGTACTTC
>TRBD1|TRBV11-3|TRBJ2-1|NA|14
CASSLGQGSDEQFF
TGTGCCAGCAGCTTAGGACAGGGTAGCGATGAGCAGTTCTTC
>TRBD1|TRBV7-3|TRBJ1-2|NA|13
CASSLTGGEGYTF
TGTGCCAGCAGCTTGACAGGGGGCGAAGGCTACACCTTC
>TRBD2|TRBV11-2|TRBJ2-1|once|14
CASSLPGLYNEQFF
TGTGCCAGCAGCCTTCCGGGACTATACAATGAGCAGTTCTTC
>TRBD2|TRBV7-2|TRBJ2-1|NA|16
CASSTQGGGASYEQFF
TGTGCCAGCAGCACCCAGGGCGGGGGGGCTTCGTATGAGCAGTTCTTC
>TRBD2|TRBV24-1|TRBJ2-5|NA|13
CATMGRGKETQYF
TGTGCCACCATGGGGAGGGGCAAAGAGACCCAGTACTTC
>NA|TRBV7-3|TRBJ1-1|NA|15
CASSLDRGDHTEAFF
TGTGCCAGCAGCTTAGATCGGGGGGACCACACTGAAGCTTTCTTT
>TRBD2|TRBV6-5|TRBJ2-3|NA|15
CASRARGGAADTQYF
TGTGCCAGCAGGGCACGGGGGGGGGCAGCAGATACGCAGTATTTT
>TRBD1|TRBV5-6|TRBJ1-6|NA|15
CASSVQGAWDSPLHF
TGTGCCAGCAGCGTACAGGGGGCGTGGGATTCACCCCTCCACTTT